This T cell receptor beta chain was captured in a study of blood T cell repertoires in COVID-19. About the study: Nucleic acid was either cDNA or gDNA, and it came from T cells, B-cell-depleted T cells, or PBMCs.

Two negative PCRs, clearance, or symptom resolution characterized the recovered Cohort 3 donors. Between the trimmed V and J ends, which lost 6 bases and 1 base, there was a span of 12 bases. The germline CDR1 and CDR2 sequences are MNHEY and SVGEGT. The CDR3 is made up of 14 amino acids. This clone was counted only a few times. Sequencing was performed with immunoSEQ multiplex PCR; in TCRdb, only in-frame clones are kept and a portion is missing. In the table there are 250,000 or so clones, around nine tenths of which are singletons. The receptor comes from a man aged 40-49 years who had recovered from COVID-19. Sequences were obtained from PBMCs or T cells enriched from blood (not recorded which). The chain joins TRBV6-2 or TRBV6-3 to TRBJ1-1, with unresolved D. The CDR3, as DNA: TGTGCCAGCAGCAAACCAATCGGGAACACTGAAGCTTTCTTT. Residues: CASSKPIGNTEAFF.